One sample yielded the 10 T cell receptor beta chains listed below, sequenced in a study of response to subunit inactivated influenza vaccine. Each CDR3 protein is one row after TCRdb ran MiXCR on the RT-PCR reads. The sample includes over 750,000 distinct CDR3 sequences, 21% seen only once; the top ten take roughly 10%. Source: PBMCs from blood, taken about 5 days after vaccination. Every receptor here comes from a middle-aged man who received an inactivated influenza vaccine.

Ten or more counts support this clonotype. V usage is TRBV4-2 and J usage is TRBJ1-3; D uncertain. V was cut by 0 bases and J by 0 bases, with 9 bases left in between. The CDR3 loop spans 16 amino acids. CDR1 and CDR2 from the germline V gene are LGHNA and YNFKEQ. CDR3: CASSQDLPFSGNTIYF. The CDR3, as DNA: TGTGCCAGCAGCCAAGATCTCCCCTTCTCTGGAAACACCATATATTTT.

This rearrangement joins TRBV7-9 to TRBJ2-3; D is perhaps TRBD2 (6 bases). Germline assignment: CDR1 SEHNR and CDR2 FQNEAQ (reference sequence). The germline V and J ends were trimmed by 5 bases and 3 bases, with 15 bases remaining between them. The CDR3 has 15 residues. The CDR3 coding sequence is TGTGCCAGCAGCCCCTTTACGGGGGATACAGATACGCAGTATTTT. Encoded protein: CASSPFTGDTDTQYF. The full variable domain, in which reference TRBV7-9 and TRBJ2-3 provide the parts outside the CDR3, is DTGVSQNPRHKITKRGQNVTFRCDPISEHNRLYWYRQTLGQGPEFLTYFQNEAQLEKSRLLSDRFSAERPKGSFSTLEIQRTEQGDSAMYLCASSPFTGDTDTQYFGPGTRLTVL.

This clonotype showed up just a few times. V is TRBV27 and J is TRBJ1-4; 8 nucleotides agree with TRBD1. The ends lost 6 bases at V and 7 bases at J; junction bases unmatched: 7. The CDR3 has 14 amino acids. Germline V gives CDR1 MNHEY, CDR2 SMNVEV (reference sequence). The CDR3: CASRGTGFGEKLFF. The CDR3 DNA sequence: TGTGCCAGCAGGGGGACAGGTTTTGGTGAAAAACTGTTTTTT.

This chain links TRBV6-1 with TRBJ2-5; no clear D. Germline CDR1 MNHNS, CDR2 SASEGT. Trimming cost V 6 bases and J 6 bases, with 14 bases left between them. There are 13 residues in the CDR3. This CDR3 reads CASRAGPRKTQYF. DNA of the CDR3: TGTGCCAGCAGGGCAGGCCCCCGCAAGACCCAGTACTTC.

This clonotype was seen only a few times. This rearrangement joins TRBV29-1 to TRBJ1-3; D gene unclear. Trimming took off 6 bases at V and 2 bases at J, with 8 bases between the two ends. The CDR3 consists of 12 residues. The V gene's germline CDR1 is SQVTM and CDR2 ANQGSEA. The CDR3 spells CSVRSPGNTIYF. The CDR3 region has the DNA TGCAGCGTGCGGTCTCCTGGAAACACCATATATTTT.

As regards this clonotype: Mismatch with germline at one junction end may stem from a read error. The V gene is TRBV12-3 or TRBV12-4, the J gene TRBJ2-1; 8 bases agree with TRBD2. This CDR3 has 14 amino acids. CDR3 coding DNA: TGTGCCAGCAGTTTAGGTGCTAGCGGGCATGAGCTGTTCTTC. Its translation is CASSLGASGHELFF.

The CDR3 spells CASSFGTISGNTIYF. CDR3 coding DNA: TGTGCCAGCAGCTTCGGCACCATCTCTGGAAACACCATATATTTT. This chain joins TRBV7-2 and TRBJ1-3; D not resolved. The CDR3 runs to 15 residues. Germline-derived CDR1 and CDR2 are SGHTA and FQGNSA. Trimming removed 3 bases from V and 0 bases from J, with 9 bases in between.

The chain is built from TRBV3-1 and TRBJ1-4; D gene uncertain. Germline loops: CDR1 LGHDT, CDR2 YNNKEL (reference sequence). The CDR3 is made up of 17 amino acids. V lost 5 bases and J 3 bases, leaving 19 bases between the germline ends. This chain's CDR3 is CASSKQSTWAPNEKLFF. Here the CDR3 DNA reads TGTGCCAGCAGCAAGCAGAGCACATGGGCACCTAATGAAAAACTGTTTTTT.

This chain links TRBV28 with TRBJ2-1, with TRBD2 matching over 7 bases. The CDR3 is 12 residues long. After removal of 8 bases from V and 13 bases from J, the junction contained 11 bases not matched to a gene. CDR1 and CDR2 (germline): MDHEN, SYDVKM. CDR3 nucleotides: TGTGCCAGCTGGACTGGGGGAGGGCCTCAGTTCTTC. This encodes CASWTGGGPQFF.

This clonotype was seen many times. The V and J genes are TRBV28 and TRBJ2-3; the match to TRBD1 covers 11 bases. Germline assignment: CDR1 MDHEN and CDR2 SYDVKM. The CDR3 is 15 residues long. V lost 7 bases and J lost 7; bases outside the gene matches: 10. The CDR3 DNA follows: TGTGCCAGCAACTCGGAGGGACAGGGGGTTTATACGCAGTATTTT. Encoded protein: CASNSEGQGVYTQYF.